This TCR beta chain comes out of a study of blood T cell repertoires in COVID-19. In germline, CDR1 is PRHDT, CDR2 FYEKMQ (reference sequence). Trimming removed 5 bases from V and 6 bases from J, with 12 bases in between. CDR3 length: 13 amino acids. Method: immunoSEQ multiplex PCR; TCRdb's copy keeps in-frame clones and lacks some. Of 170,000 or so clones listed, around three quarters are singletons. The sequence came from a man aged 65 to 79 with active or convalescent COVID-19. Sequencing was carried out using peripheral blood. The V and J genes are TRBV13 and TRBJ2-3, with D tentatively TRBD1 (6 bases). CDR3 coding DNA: TGTGCCAGCAGCGCGACAAGGGGGGATACGCAGTATTTT. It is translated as CASSATRGDTQYF.